This T cell receptor (beta chain) stems from a study of early T cells in non-severe SARS-CoV-2 infection. Unique molecular identifiers tagged individual cDNA molecules. Each CDR3 protein gets one entry after TCRdb re-called the 5' RACE reads with MiXCR. The sample carries some 41,000 distinct CDR3 sequences, 23% recorded once. V was pared by 0 bases and J by 2 bases, with 12 bases between. Germline V gives CDR1 SGHRS, CDR2 YFSETQ. The CDR3 consists of 15 residues. This sample comprised whole blood, obtained at baseline. The chain carries TRBV5-1 and TRBJ2-7; D might be TRBD1 (6 bases). This receptor was identified in an adult who was a healthcare worker with PCR-confirmed SARS-CoV-2 infection or an uninfected control (not recorded which). The CDR3 region is CASSLAGTKTYEQYF. CDR3 DNA sequence: TGCGCCAGCAGCTTGGCCGGGACAAAGACCTACGAGCAGTACTTC.